The present T cell receptor (beta chain) was sequenced within a study of beta chain features in type 1 diabetes. As for the study in general: There were some 98 million sorted cells examined across all samples. Findings of the study overall: In comparison with healthy donors, patients had naive, central memory and Treg TCRB repertoires that appeared more similar.

Purities in excess of 98% were seen in all sorted populations. Every bit of the isolated RNA underwent reverse transcription, so sequencing read expressed TCRB transcripts. Clones were read by immunoSEQ multiplex PCR, and TCRdb kept only the in-frame ones, dropping some. The sample has approximately 300,000 clones, approximately 9.9% seen once. In its sample, this clone was seen a few times. Its specificity is unknown. After removal of 4 bases from V and 2 bases from J, the junction contained 2 bases not matched to a gene. The CDR3 is 15 residues long. Germline CDR1 LGHNA, CDR2 YNFKEQ. This sequence was found in a woman aged 30 to 39 in good health. The chain couples TRBV4-2 to TRBJ2-5, with 12 bases lining up with TRBD2. Sequenced sample: naive CD4+ T cells from blood. The CDR3 DNA sequence: TGTGCCAGCAGCCGAGGGACTAGCGGGCAAGAGACCCAGTACTTC. Its translation is CASSRGTSGQETQYF.